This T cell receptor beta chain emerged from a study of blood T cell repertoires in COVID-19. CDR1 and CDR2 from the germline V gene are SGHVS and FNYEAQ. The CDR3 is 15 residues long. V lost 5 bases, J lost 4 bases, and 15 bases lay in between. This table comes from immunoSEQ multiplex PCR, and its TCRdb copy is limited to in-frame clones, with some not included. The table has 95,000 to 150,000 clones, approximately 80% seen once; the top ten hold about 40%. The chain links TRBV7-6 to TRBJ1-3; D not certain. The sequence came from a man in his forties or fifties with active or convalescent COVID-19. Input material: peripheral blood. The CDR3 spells CASSGSGSAGNTIYF. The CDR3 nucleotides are TGTGCCAGCAGCGGATCGGGAAGTGCCGGAAACACCATATATTTT. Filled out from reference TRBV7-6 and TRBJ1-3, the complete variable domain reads GAGVSQSPRYKVTKRGQDVALRCDPISGHVSLYWYRQALGQGPEFLTYFNYEAQQDKSGLPNDRFSAERPEGSISTLTIQRTEQRDSAMYRCASSGSGSAGNTIYFGEGSWLTVV.